This TCR beta chain was captured by sequencing in a study of OX40 agonist ivuxolimab in advanced cancers. The CDR3 runs 13 residues. Germline lookup yields CDR1 GTSNPN and CDR2 SVGIG (reference sequence). Repertoires were generated with immunoSEQ multiplex PCR, while TCRdb's copy carries only in-frame clones and drops some. Altogether over 95,000 clones are present, over 85% being singletons, with the ten largest covering 0.79%. The chain couples TRBV30 to TRBJ1-3; D call uncertain. The sequence was collected from an adult with an advanced solid tumor such as melanoma, head and neck, liver or kidney cancer. Sequencing used CD4+ or CD8+ T cells sorted from blood, obtained in a trial of the OX40 agonist ivuxolimab. The CDR3 region has the DNA TGTGCTTGGGAACGGTCCTCTGGAAACACCATATATTTT. Protein: CAWERSSGNTIYF.